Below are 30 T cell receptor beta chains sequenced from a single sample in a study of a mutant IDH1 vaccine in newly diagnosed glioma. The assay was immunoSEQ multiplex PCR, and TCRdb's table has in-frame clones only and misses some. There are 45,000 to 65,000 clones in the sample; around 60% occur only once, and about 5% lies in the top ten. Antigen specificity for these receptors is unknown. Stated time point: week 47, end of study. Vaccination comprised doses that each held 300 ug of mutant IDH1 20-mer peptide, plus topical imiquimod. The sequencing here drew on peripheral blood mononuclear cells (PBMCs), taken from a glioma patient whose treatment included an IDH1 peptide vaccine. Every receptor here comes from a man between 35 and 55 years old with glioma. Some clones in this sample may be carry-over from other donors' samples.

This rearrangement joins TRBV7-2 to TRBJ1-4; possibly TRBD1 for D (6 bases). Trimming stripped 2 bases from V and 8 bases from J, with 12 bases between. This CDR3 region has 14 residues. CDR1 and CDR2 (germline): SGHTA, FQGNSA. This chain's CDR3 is CASSLPRGGEKLFF. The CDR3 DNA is TGTGCCAGCAGCTTACCCAGGGGAGGCGAAAAACTGTTTTTT.

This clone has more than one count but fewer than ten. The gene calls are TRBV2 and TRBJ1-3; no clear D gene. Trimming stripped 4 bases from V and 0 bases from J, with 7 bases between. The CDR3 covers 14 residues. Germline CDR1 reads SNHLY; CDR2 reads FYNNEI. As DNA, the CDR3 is TGTGCCAGCAGTGGACTGCTCTCTGGAAACACCATATATTTT. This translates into CASSGLLSGNTIYF.

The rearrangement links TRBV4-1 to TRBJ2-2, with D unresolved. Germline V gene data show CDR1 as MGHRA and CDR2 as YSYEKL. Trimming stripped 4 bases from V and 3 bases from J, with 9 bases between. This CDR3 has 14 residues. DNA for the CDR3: TGCGCCAGCAGCCTTAGACAAGACACCGGGGAGCTGTTTTTT. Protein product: CASSLRQDTGELFF.

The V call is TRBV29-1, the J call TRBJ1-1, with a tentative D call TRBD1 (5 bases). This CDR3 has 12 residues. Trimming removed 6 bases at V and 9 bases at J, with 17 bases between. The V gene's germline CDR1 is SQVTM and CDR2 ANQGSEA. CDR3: CSVSKGSGQAFF. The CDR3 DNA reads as TGCAGCGTCTCCAAGGGGTCAGGGCAAGCTTTCTTT.

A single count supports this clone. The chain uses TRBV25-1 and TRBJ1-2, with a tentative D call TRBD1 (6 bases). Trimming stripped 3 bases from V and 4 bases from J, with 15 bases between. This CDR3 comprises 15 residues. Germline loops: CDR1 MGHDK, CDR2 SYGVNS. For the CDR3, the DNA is TGTGCCAGCAGTGACAGGGGTCCCAGGCTCTATGGCTACACCTTC. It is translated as CASSDRGPRLYGYTF.

DNA for the CDR3: TGTGCCATCAGTGAGTCGACGGCAGTGGGCGGTGGTGAGCAGTTCTTC. Translation gives CAISESTAVGGGEQFF. V gene TRBV10-3 combines with J gene TRBJ2-1; D remains unclear. Trimming pared 0 bases from V and 9 bases from J, leaving 18 bases between. Germline CDR1 ENHRY, CDR2 SYGVKD. This CDR3 has 16 residues.

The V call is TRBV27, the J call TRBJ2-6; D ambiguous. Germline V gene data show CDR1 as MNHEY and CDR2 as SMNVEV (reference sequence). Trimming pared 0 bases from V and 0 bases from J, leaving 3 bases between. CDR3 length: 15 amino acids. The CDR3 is CASSLSISGANVLTF. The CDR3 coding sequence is TGTGCCAGCAGTTTATCGATCTCTGGGGCCAACGTCCTGACTTTC.

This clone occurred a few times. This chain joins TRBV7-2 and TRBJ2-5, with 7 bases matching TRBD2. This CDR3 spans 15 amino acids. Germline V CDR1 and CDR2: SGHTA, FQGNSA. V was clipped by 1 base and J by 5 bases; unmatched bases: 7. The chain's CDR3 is CASSLVGLGSETQYF. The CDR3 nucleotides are TGTGCCAGCAGCTTAGTAGGACTAGGGAGTGAGACCCAGTACTTC.

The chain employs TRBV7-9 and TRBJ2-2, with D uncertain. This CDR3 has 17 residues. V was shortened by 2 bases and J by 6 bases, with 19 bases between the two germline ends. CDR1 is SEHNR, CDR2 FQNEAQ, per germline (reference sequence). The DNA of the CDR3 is TGTGCCAGCAGCTTAATCTCCAGGACCCTCGGATCCGGGGAGCTGTTTTTT. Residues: CASSLISRTLGSGELFF.

The chain's CDR3 is CASSMSLASGEQYF. CDR3 nucleotide sequence: TGTGCCAGTAGTATGTCACTAGCCTCCGGAGAGCAGTACTTC. The chain couples TRBV19 to TRBJ2-7; possibly TRBD2 for D (6 bases). CDR1 is LNHDA and CDR2 is SQIVND in the germline V gene (reference sequence). CDR3 length: 14 residues. Trimming took 3 bases from V and 7 from J, leaving 16 bases between them.

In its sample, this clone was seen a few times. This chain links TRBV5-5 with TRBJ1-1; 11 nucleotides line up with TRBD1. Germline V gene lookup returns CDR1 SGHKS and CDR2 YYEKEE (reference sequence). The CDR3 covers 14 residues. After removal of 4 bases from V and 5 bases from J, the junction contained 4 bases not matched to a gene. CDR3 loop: CASSNRDRGTEAFF. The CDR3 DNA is TGTGCCAGCAGCAACCGGGACAGGGGGACTGAAGCTTTCTTT. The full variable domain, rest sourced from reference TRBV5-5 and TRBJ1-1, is DAGVTQSPTHLIKTRGQQVTLRCSPISGHKSVSWYQQVLGQGPQFIFQYYEKEERGRGNFPDRFSARQFPNYSSELNVNALLLGDSALYLCASSNRDRGTEAFFGQGTRLTVV.

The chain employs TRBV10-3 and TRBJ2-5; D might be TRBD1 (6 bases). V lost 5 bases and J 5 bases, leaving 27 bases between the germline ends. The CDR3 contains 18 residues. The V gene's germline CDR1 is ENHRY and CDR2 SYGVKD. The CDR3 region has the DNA TGTGCCATCAGTCTCCAAAACAGGGAGTCCAGCACCCGGGAGACCCAGTACTTC. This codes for CAISLQNRESSTRETQYF.

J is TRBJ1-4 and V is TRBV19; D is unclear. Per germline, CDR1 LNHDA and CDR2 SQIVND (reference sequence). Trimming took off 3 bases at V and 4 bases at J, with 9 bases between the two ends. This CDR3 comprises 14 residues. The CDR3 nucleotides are TGTGCCAGTAGTATGGTGCACAATAATGAAAAACTGTTTTTT. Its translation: CASSMVHNNEKLFF.

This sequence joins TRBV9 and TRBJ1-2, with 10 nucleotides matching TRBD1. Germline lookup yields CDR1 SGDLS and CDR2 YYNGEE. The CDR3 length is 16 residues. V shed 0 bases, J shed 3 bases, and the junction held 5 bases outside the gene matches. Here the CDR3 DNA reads TGTGCCAGCAGCGTAGGGGGACAGGGGAACGACTATGGCTACACCTTC. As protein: CASSVGGQGNDYGYTF.

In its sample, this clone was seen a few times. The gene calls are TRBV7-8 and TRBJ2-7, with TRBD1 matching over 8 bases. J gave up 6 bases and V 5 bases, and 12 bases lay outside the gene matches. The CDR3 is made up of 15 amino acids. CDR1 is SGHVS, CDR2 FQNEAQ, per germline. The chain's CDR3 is CASSPLGTGYPEQYF. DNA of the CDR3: TGTGCCAGCAGCCCTCTCGGGACAGGTTATCCCGAGCAGTACTTC.

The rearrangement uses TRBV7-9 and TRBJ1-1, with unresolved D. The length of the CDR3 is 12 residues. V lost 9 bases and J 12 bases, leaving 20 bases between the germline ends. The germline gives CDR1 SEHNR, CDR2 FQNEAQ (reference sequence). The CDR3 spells CASSGFQKSTFF. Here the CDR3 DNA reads TGTGCCAGTTCGGGATTTCAGAAAAGTACTTTCTTT.

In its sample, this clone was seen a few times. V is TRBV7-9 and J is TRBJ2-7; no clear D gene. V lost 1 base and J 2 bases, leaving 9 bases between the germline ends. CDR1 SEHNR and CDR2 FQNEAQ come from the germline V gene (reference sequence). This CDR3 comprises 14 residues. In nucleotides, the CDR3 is TGTGCCAGCAGCTTAGAAGCAGAGACCTACGAGCAGTACTTC. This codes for CASSLEAETYEQYF.

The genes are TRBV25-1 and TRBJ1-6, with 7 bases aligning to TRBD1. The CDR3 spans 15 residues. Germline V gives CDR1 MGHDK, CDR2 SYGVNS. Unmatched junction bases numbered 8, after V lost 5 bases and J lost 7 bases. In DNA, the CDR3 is TGTGCCAGCAGTCAAGGGACAGCAAGAAATTCACCCCTCCACTTT. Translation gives CASSQGTARNSPLHF.

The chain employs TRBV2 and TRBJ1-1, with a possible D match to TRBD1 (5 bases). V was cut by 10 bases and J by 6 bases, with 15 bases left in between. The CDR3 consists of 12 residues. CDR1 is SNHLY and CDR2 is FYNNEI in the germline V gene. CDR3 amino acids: CAIRAAGAEAFF. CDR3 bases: TGTGCCATCAGGGCCGCGGGCGCTGAAGCTTTCTTT. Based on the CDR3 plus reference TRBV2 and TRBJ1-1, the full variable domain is EPEVTQTPSHQVTQMGQEVILRCVPISNHLYFYWYRQILGQKVEFLVSFYNNEISEKSEIFDDQFSVERPDGSNFTLKIRSTKLEDSAMYFCAIRAAGAEAFFGQGTRLTVV.

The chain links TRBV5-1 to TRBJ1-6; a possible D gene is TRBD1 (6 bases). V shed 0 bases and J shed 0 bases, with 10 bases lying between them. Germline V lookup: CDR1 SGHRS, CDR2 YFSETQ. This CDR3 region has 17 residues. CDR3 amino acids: CASSLEGVGSYNSPLHF. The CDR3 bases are TGCGCCAGCAGCTTGGAGGGGGTCGGCTCCTATAATTCACCCCTCCACTTT. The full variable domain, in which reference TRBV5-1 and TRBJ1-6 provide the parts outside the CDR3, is KAGVTQTPRYLIKTRGQQVTLSCSPISGHRSVSWYQQTPGQGLQFLFEYFSETQRNKGNFPGRFSGRQFSNSRSEMNVSTLELGDSALYLCASSLEGVGSYNSPLHFGNGTRLTVT.

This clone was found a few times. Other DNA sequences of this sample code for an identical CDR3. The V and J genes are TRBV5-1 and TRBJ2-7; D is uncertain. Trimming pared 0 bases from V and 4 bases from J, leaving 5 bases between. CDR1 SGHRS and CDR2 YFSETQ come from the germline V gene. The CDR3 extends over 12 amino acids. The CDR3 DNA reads TGCGCCAGCAGCTTGGACGGATACGAGCAGTACTTC. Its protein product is CASSLDGYEQYF.

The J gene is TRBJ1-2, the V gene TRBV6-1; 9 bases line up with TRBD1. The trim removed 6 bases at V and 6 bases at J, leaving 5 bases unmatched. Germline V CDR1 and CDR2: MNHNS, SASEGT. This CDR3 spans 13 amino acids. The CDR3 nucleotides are TGTGCCAGCAGGGAACAGGGGGCAAATGGCTACACCTTC. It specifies CASREQGANGYTF.

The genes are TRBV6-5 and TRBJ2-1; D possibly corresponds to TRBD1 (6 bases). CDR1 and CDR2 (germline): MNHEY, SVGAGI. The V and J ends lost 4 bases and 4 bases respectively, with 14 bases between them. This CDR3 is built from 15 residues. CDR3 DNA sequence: TGTGCCAGCAGTTTATCCGGGACACTTTACAATGAGCAGTTCTTC. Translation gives CASSLSGTLYNEQFF.

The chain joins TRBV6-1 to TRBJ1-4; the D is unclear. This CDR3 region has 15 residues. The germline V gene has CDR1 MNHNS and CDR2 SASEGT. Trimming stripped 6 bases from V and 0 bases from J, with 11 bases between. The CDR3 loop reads CASRPHGSTNEKLFF. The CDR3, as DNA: TGTGCCAGCAGACCCCACGGATCAACTAATGAAAAACTGTTTTTT.

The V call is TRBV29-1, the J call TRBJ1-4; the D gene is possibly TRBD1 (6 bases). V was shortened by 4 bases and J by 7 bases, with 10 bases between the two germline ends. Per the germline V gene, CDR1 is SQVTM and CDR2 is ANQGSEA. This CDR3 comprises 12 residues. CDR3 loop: CSVAGGREKLFF. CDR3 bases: TGCAGCGTTGCCGGGGGGCGTGAAAAACTGTTTTTT. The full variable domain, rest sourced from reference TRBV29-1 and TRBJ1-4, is SAVISQKPSRDICQRGTSLTIQCQVDSQVTMMFWYRQQPGQSLTLIATANQGSEATYESGFVIDKFPISRPNLTFSTLTVSNMSPEDSSIYLCSVAGGREKLFFGSGTQLSVL.

This chain's CDR3 is CASSSAWSPYNSPLHF. DNA for the CDR3: TGTGCCAGCAGCTCCGCTTGGAGCCCCTATAATTCACCCCTCCACTTT. The chain joins TRBV7-2 to TRBJ1-6; no firm D call. V shed 4 bases and J shed 2 bases, with 12 bases lying between them. There are 16 residues in the CDR3. The germline V gene has CDR1 SGHTA and CDR2 FQGNSA.

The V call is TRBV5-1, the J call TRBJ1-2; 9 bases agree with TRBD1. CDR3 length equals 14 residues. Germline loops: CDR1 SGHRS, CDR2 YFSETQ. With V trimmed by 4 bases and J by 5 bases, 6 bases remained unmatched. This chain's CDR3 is CASSAGQGPYGYTF. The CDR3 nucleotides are TGCGCCAGCAGCGCAGGACAGGGGCCTTATGGCTACACCTTC.

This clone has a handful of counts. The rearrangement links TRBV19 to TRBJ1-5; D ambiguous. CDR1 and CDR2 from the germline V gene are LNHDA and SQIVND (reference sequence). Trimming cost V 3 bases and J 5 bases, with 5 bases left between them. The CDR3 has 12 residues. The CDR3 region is CASSIGYQPQHF. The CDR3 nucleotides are TGTGCCAGTAGTATCGGGTATCAGCCCCAGCATTTT.

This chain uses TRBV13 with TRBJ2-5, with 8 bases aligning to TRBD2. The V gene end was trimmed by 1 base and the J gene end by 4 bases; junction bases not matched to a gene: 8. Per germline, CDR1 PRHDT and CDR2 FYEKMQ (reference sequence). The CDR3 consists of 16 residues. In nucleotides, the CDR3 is TGTGCCAGCAGCTTAGCCAGAGCGGGGGTGGGAGAGACCCAGTACTTC. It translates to CASSLARAGVGETQYF.

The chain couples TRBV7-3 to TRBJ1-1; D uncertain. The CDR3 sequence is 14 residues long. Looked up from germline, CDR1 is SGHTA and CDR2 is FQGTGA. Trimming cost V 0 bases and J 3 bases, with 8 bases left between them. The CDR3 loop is CASSLTWGDTEAFF. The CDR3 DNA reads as TGTGCCAGCAGCTTAACGTGGGGAGACACTGAAGCTTTCTTT. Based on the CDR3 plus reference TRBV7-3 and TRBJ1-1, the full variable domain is GAGVSQTPSNKVTEKGKYVELRCDPISGHTALYWYRQSLGQGPEFLIYFQGTGAADDSGLPNDRFFAVRPEGSVSTLKIQRTERGDSAVYLCASSLTWGDTEAFFGQGTRLTVV.